This T cell receptor beta chain was retrieved from a study of shared T cell receptors in the human thymus. The CDR3 spans 16 residues. V was shortened by 2 bases and J by 3 bases, with 17 bases between the two germline ends. The germline gives CDR1 ENHRY, CDR2 SYGVKD. Data came from immunoSEQ multiplex PCR; TCRdb stores just in-frame clones and leaves some out. The table lists hundreds of thousands of clones, around nine tenths of them singletons, with over 0.008% in the top ten. The same specimen was also included in a second study, on human thymus T cells. That source reports: Corrective cardiac operations yielded the resected thymus tissue.

Sequenced input: thymocytes. The chain employs TRBV10-3 and TRBJ2-7, with a tentative D call TRBD1 (6 bases). This receptor was taken from a boy less than two years old with a congenital heart defect. The CDR3 DNA sequence: TGTGCCATCAGTGAGGCCGAACAGGGAAGTGGCTACGAGCAGTACTTC. As protein: CAISEAEQGSGYEQYF.